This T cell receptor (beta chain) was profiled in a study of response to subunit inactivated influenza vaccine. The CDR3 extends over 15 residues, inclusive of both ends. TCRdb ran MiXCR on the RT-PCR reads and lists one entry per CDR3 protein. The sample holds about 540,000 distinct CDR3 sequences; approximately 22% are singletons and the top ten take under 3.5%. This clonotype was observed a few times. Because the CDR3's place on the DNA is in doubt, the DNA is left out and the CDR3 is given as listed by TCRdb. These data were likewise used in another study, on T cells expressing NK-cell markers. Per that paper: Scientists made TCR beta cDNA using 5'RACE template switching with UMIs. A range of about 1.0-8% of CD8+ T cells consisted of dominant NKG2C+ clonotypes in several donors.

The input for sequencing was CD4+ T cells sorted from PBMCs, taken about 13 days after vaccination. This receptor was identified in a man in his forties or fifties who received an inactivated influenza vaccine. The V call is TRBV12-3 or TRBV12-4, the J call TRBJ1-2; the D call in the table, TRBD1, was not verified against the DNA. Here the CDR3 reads CASSFLAGENSGYTF.